The 25 T cell receptor beta chains presented below share a single source sample, sequenced in a study of shared clonotypes between healthy human individuals. Only in-frame clones appear in the TCRdb table, and some are missing; sequencing was by immunoSEQ multiplex PCR. This table has about 1.5 million clones, 95% to 99% appearing once. The sequencing input was naive CD4+ T cells sorted from blood. Subset reported: CD45RA+ positively selected. The receptors were sampled from a man aged 25 to 40 in good health.

The V gene is TRBV30, the J gene TRBJ1-1; the match to TRBD1 covers 8 bases. This CDR3 region has 15 residues. V dropped 1 base and J dropped 0; count of bases not matched to a gene: 4. In germline, CDR1 is GTSNPN, CDR2 SVGIG (reference sequence). Here the CDR3 reads CAWSDDRGVNTEAFF. CDR3 bases: TGTGCCTGGAGTGACGACAGGGGAGTGAACACTGAAGCTTTCTTT. The whole variable domain, remainder taken from reference TRBV30 and TRBJ1-1, is SQTIHQWPATLVQPVGSPLSLECTVEGTSNPNLYWYRQAAGRGLQLLFYSVGIGQISSEVPQNLSASRPQDRQFILSSKKLLLSDSGFYLCAWSDDRGVNTEAFFGQGTRLTVV.

This chain uses TRBV28 with TRBJ1-2, with a tentative D call TRBD1 (5 bases). The CDR3 sequence is 18 residues long. Trimming shortened V by 6 bases and J by 3 bases, and 26 bases separated the two germline ends. The germline CDR1 and CDR2 sequences are MDHEN and SYDVKM. CDR3 protein: CASRTWDPRGATDYGYTF. As DNA, the CDR3 is TGTGCCAGCAGAACCTGGGACCCCAGAGGTGCTACTGACTATGGCTACACCTTC.

This chain connects TRBV5-1 to TRBJ1-4; no clear D gene. This CDR3 contains 15 residues. V gave up 0 bases and J gave up 6 bases, with 12 bases separating them. Germline CDR1 and CDR2: SGHRS and YFSETQ. CDR3 nucleotides: TGCGCCAGCAGCTTGGACGGCAGGCTATATGAAAAACTGTTTTTT. This sequence encodes CASSLDGRLYEKLFF. Full variable domain (rest looked up from reference TRBV5-1 and TRBJ1-4): KAGVTQTPRYLIKTRGQQVTLSCSPISGHRSVSWYQQTPGQGLQFLFEYFSETQRNKGNFPGRFSGRQFSNSRSEMNVSTLELGDSALYLCASSLDGRLYEKLFFGSGTQLSVL.

The gene calls are TRBV28 and TRBJ2-7; a weak D match, TRBD1 (5 bases). Trimming shortened V by 1 base and J by 2 bases, and 12 bases separated the two germline ends. Germline loops: CDR1 MDHEN, CDR2 SYDVKM. This CDR3 has 15 amino acids. CDR3 in amino acids: CASSLLAGHTYEQYF. The CDR3 nucleotides are TGTGCCAGCAGTTTATTGGCTGGACATACCTACGAGCAGTACTTC. Full variable domain (missing parts from reference TRBV28 and TRBJ2-7): DVKVTQSSRYLVKRTGEKVFLECVQDMDHENMFWYRQDPGLGLRLIYFSYDVKMKEKGDIPEGYSVSREKKERFSLILESASTNQTSMYLCASSLLAGHTYEQYFGPGTRLTVT.

V and J are TRBV28 and TRBJ2-7, with D unclear. CDR1 and CDR2 (germline): MDHEN, SYDVKM. This CDR3 region has 12 residues. Trimming removed 6 bases from V and 4 bases from J, with 10 bases in between. The CDR3 DNA sequence: TGTGCCAGCAGCCCTGGGTCTTACGAGCAGTACTTC. This gives the protein CASSPGSYEQYF.

The chain is built from TRBV4-3 and TRBJ1-5; D perhaps matches TRBD1 (5 bases). Germline CDR1 and CDR2: LGHNA and YSLEER. The CDR3 length is 13 residues. V was cut by 3 bases and J by 8 bases, with 11 bases left in between. This chain's CDR3 is CASSQGVLKPQHF. Written as DNA, the CDR3 is TGCGCCAGCAGCCAGGGGGTGTTGAAGCCCCAGCATTTT.

This chain connects TRBV28 to TRBJ2-1; 9 nucleotides match TRBD2. CDR1 and CDR2 (germline): MDHEN, SYDVKM. The CDR3 is 15 residues long. V lost 2 bases to trimming and J lost 12 bases; unmatched junction nucleotides: 11. This CDR3 is CASSLPSGTRKPQFF. The CDR3 bases are TGTGCCAGCAGTTTACCTAGCGGGACCCGTAAGCCGCAGTTCTTC.

The chain carries TRBV18 and TRBJ2-5; possible D gene TRBD1, 6 bases. The CDR3 contains 11 residues. The ends were cut back, 5 bases at V and 5 bases at J, with 6 bases in the middle. Germline values: CDR1 KGHSH, CDR2 LQKENI. The CDR3 bases are TGTGCCAGCTCAGACAGGGAGACCCAGTACTTC. Its protein is CASSDRETQYF.

The chain employs TRBV11-3 and TRBJ2-7; D remains unclear. V was trimmed by 0 bases and J by 7 bases, leaving 10 bases between them. The CDR3 length is 13 residues. CDR1 SGHNT and CDR2 YENEEA come from the germline V gene. The CDR3 nucleotides are TGTGCCAGCAGCTTAGAGGACGGCAGGGAGCAGTACTTC. Amino acid sequence: CASSLEDGREQYF.

The J gene is TRBJ2-4, the V gene TRBV4-2, with 9 bases fitting TRBD2. Germline-derived CDR1 and CDR2 are LGHNA and YNFKEQ. The CDR3 sequence is 15 residues long. Unmatched junction bases numbered 5, after V lost 0 bases and J lost 8 bases. The CDR3 DNA is TGTGCCAGCAGCCAAGATTCTAGCGGGATTTACATTCAGTACTTC. As protein: CASSQDSSGIYIQYF.

The V and J genes are TRBV5-1 and TRBJ2-6; possibly TRBD1 for D (6 bases). Germline lookup yields CDR1 SGHRS and CDR2 YFSETQ. The V gene lost 2 bases and the J gene lost 4 bases, with 13 bases spanning the gap. CDR3 length: 16 amino acids. The CDR3 DNA reads TGCGCCAGCAGCTTCGGAGCCACAGGGGGGGCCAACGTCCTGACTTTC. Protein: CASSFGATGGANVLTF.

This clone has just one count. V usage is TRBV5-1 and J usage is TRBJ2-2; TRBD2 might be the D (5 bases). Germline CDR1 and CDR2: SGHRS and YFSETQ. The CDR3 sequence is 15 residues long. The ends were cut back, 1 base at V and 3 bases at J, with 10 bases in the middle. Here the CDR3 reads CASSLFMGDTGELFF. CDR3 nucleotide sequence: TGCGCCAGCAGCTTGTTCATGGGAGACACCGGGGAGCTGTTTTTT.

The chain combines TRBV7-9 with TRBJ2-1; maybe TRBD2 (5 bases). This CDR3 has 15 residues. Trimming shortened V by 1 base and J by 4 bases, and 11 bases separated the two germline ends. CDR1 is SEHNR and CDR2 is FQNEAQ in the germline V gene (reference sequence). In nucleotides, the CDR3 is TGTGCCAGCAGCTTAGAGCGGATAGGTTACAATGAGCAGTTCTTC. This codes for CASSLERIGYNEQFF.

CDR3 DNA: TGTGCCAGCTCACCAAAGGGAACTAATGAAAAACTGTTTTTT. It specifies CASSPKGTNEKLFF. This chain connects TRBV18 to TRBJ1-4; no definite D call. The CDR3 is made up of 14 amino acids. Germline CDR1 and CDR2: KGHSH and LQKENI. The V and J ends lost 2 bases and 1 base respectively, with 5 bases between them.

This chain connects TRBV2 to TRBJ2-7; 7 bases align to TRBD2. V lost 6 bases, J lost 5 bases, and 13 bases stayed unmatched. The length of the CDR3 is 15 residues. Germline loops: CDR1 SNHLY, CDR2 FYNNEI. The CDR3 sequence is CASSRESGKIHEQYF. As DNA, the CDR3 is TGTGCCAGCAGCCGCGAAAGCGGGAAGATACACGAGCAGTACTTC.

V usage is TRBV7-9 and J usage is TRBJ2-1; a possible D gene is TRBD2 (5 bases). CDR1 SEHNR and CDR2 FQNEAQ come from the germline V gene (reference sequence). The CDR3 is made up of 16 amino acids. Trimming took 1 base from V and 0 from J, leaving 10 bases between them. The CDR3 protein is CASSLGLSSSYNEQFF. The CDR3 DNA follows: TGTGCCAGCAGCTTAGGACTATCCAGCTCCTACAATGAGCAGTTCTTC.

As for this clone: The identical CDR3 is also encoded by other nucleotide sequences in the sample. CDR3 residues: CASTKPGTDTQYF. DNA for the CDR3: TGTGCCAGCACTAAACCGGGCACAGATACGCAGTATTTT. The chain employs TRBV6-5 and TRBJ2-3; D is ambiguous. Germline CDR1 reads MNHEY; CDR2 reads SVGAGI. This CDR3 contains 13 residues. V gave up 7 bases and J gave up 1 base, with 9 bases separating them.

Only one count was recorded for this clone. The chain carries TRBV29-1 and TRBJ2-1; 7 positions agree with TRBD1. V gave up 5 bases and J gave up 4 bases; unmatched junction bases: 8. CDR1 and CDR2 from the germline V gene are SQVTM and ANQGSEA. The CDR3 extends over 14 amino acids. The CDR3 nucleotides read TGCAGCGTTCTACAGGGGAGTGTTTACAATGAGCAGTTCTTC. It specifies CSVLQGSVYNEQFF.

The CDR3 DNA reads TGTGCCAGCAGACTGGACCCCTACACCGGGGAGCTGTTTTTT. Residues: CASRLDPYTGELFF. V usage is TRBV5-5 and J usage is TRBJ2-2; D is uncertain. CDR1 is SGHKS and CDR2 is YYEKEE in the germline V gene (reference sequence). The CDR3 has 14 amino acids. The V end was cut by 5 bases, the J end by 3 bases, with 11 bases between. Full variable domain (rest looked up from reference TRBV5-5 and TRBJ2-2): DAGVTQSPTHLIKTRGQQVTLRCSPISGHKSVSWYQQVLGQGPQFIFQYYEKEERGRGNFPDRFSARQFPNYSSELNVNALLLGDSALYLCASRLDPYTGELFFGEGSRLTVL.

The CDR3 sequence: CASSVDTPGGVQETQYF. The DNA for the CDR3 is TGTGCCAGCAGCGTAGATACCCCGGGAGGCGTCCAGGAGACCCAGTACTTC. This sequence joins TRBV9 and TRBJ2-5; 7 bases map to TRBD2. Germline-derived CDR1 and CDR2 are SGDLS and YYNGEE. V was pared by 0 bases and J by 5 bases, with 13 bases of the junction left unmatched. CDR3 size: 17 residues.

This chain links TRBV29-1 with TRBJ2-5; 7 positions agree with TRBD2. This CDR3 comprises 13 residues. V dropped 4 bases and J dropped 5; count of bases not matched to a gene: 7. Per the germline V gene, CDR1 is SQVTM and CDR2 is ANQGSEA. This CDR3 is CSVGVGGSETQYF. The CDR3 DNA reads as TGCAGCGTTGGAGTGGGAGGGTCGGAGACCCAGTACTTC.

This clone was seen once. The chain has TRBV10-1 and TRBJ2-1; D may correspond to TRBD1 or TRBD2 (5 bases each). Per germline, CDR1 WNHNN and CDR2 SYGVQD (reference sequence). Trimming left V 6 bases short and J 4 bases short, with 16 bases between. The CDR3 consists of 15 residues. This CDR3 reads CASSPTSGLYNEQFF. The DNA for the CDR3 is TGCGCCAGCAGCCCTACCTCGGGGCTGTACAATGAGCAGTTCTTC.

The genes are TRBV28 and TRBJ1-2; D is undetermined. V was trimmed by 3 bases and J by 4 bases, leaving 15 bases between them. The CDR3 totals 15 residues. The germline V gene encodes CDR1 MDHEN and CDR2 SYDVKM. In nucleotides, the CDR3 is TGTGCCAGCAGTTTGGAGGGAGGATGGACCTATGGCTACACCTTC. It codes for CASSLEGGWTYGYTF.

This clone appeared a single time. The CDR3 region is CASSSTGTVNTEAFF. The CDR3 bases are TGTGCCAGCAGCTCCACAGGGACCGTGAACACTGAAGCTTTCTTT. The V gene is TRBV5-5, the J gene TRBJ1-1, with D tentatively TRBD1 (6 bases). Germline V gene sequence: CDR1 SGHKS, CDR2 YYEKEE (reference sequence). V was clipped by 3 bases and J by 0 bases, with 12 bases between them. The CDR3 consists of 15 residues.

The chain carries TRBV5-1 and TRBJ2-2, with 10 bases that match TRBD2. This CDR3 region has 16 residues. Germline V gene data show CDR1 as SGHRS and CDR2 as YFSETQ. Losses at the gene ends were 5 bases for V and 6 bases for J; bases not matched to a gene: 10. CDR3 amino acids: CASSQTSGVFPGELFF. The DNA of the CDR3 is TGCGCCAGCAGTCAAACTAGCGGGGTGTTCCCCGGGGAGCTGTTTTTT.